This TCR beta chain stems from a study of T cell changes during pregnancy in multiple sclerosis. V shed 6 bases and J 7 bases; nucleotides not matched to a gene: 12. Per the germline V gene, CDR1 is SQVTM and CDR2 is ANQGSEA. The CDR3 is made up of 14 amino acids. The table came from immunoSEQ multiplex PCR; TCRdb's copy has only in-frame clones and leaves some out. Seen here are tens of thousands of clones, 92% observed once, and the top ten hold around 2%. This chain connects TRBV29-1 to TRBJ2-7; 10 nucleotides align to TRBD1. Sequenced here: peripheral blood, sampled in the third trimester of pregnancy. The sequence came from a female donor in good health, enrolled as a control in a pregnancy study. In nucleotides, the CDR3 is TGCAGCGTAGCCCGGGGACAGGGGAGTGAAGAGCAGTACTTC. Its protein product is CSVARGQGSEEQYF.